Listed below are T cell receptor beta chains from one sample, sequenced in a study of vaccination effects on CD4 cells after COVID-19. The antigens of these receptors remain unknown. TCRdb's table, derived via immunoSEQ multiplex PCR, lists solely in-frame clones and lacks some. The data show 20,000 to 25,000 clones, roughly four fifths seen once. The sequences come from CD4+ T cells from PBMCs cultured with a peptide pool, collected before COVID-19 vaccination. The receptors were sampled from a human donor who had a prior SARS-CoV-2 infection. Both conserved end residues are part of each CDR3. A D gene is named only where the DNA matches it firmly. Clone size is shown for a subset of rows, as once, few, many or a class of expanded clone.

D,V,J,size,CDR3,DNA
NA,TRBV4-2,TRBJ2-7,NA,CASSGGPSGEQYF,TGTGCCAGCAGTGGGGGACCAAGCGGGGAGCAGTACTTC
NA,TRBV18,TRBJ2-7,once,CASSQRFGGTLNEQYF,TGTGCCAGCTCACAACGATTTGGCGGGACTCTTAACGAGCAGTACTTC
NA,TRBV15,TRBJ2-7,NA,CATSRDPTSRWVVYEQYF,TGTGCCACCAGCAGAGATCCGACTAGTCGCTGGGTAGTCTACGAGCAGTACTTC
NA,TRBV30,TRBJ2-7,NA,CAWTGPGERGSYEQYF,TGTGCCTGGACCGGGCCCGGGGAAAGGGGCTCCTACGAGCAGTACTTC
NA,TRBV7-7,TRBJ1-3,NA,CASSLGGTGNTIYF,TGTGCTAGCAGCTTAGGGGGAACTGGAAACACCATATATTTT
TRBD2,TRBV5-1,TRBJ2-3,NA,CASSTGLAGDTDTQYF,TGCGCCAGCAGCACGGGACTAGCGGGGGACACAGATACGCAGTATTTT
NA,TRBV7-9,TRBJ2-3,NA,CASSIQGGGDTQYF,TGTGCCAGCAGCATCCAGGGCGGAGGAGATACGCAGTATTTT
NA,TRBV5-1,TRBJ2-6,NA,CASSSTGSGANVLTF,TGCGCCAGCAGCAGTACAGGTTCTGGGGCCAACGTCCTGACTTTC
TRBD2,TRBV6-5,TRBJ2-7,large,CASGAGGTSSYEQYF,TGTGCCAGCGGGGCGGGAGGCACTTCCTCCTACGAGCAGTACTTC
NA,TRBV7-2,TRBJ1-5,NA,CASSLRLQGGPQHF,TGTGCCAGCAGCTTGCGCCTACAAGGGGGGCCCCAGCATTTT
TRBD1,TRBV2,TRBJ2-6,NA,CASSGGQGRRANVLTF,TGTGCCAGCAGCGGAGGACAGGGCCGGCGGGCCAACGTCCTGACTTTC
NA,TRBV9,TRBJ1-3,NA,CASSVEFSGNTIYF,TGTGCCAGCAGCGTAGAATTCTCTGGAAACACCATATATTTT
NA,TRBV27,TRBJ1-2,NA,CASSFRVNYGYTF,TGTGCCAGCAGTTTCCGGGTTAACTATGGCTACACCTTC
NA,TRBV7-9,TRBJ1-6,few,CASSIGGRRNSPLHF,TGTGCCAGCAGTATCGGGGGACGGAGGAATTCACCCCTCCACTTT
TRBD1,TRBV13,TRBJ2-7,once,CASSSAGTGSYEQYF,TGTGCCAGCAGCTCCGCCGGGACAGGGTCCTACGAGCAGTACTTC
NA,TRBV30,TRBJ2-7,few,CAWSVGPGYEQYF,TGTGCCTGGAGTGTAGGCCCAGGGTACGAGCAGTACTTC
NA,TRBV29-1,TRBJ1-2,NA,CSVGLSGYNYGYTF,TGCAGCGTTGGGCTCAGTGGATATAACTATGGCTACACCTTC
NA,TRBV2,TRBJ2-6,few,CASSRTDSGANVLTF,TGTGCCAGCAGCAGGACAGATTCTGGGGCCAACGTCCTGACTTTC
NA,TRBV15,TRBJ2-7,NA,CATSRFGEGANEQYF,TGTGCCACCAGCAGATTTGGGGAGGGGGCGAACGAGCAGTACTTC
NA,TRBV12-3/TRBV12-4,TRBJ1-4,NA,CASSPAWPDELFF,TGTGCCAGCAGCCCCGCGTGGCCCGATGAGCTGTTTTTT
NA,TRBV20-1,TRBJ1-4,NA,CSASPRARGEKLFF,TGCAGTGCTAGTCCCAGGGCCCGAGGGGAAAAACTGTTTTTT
NA,TRBV6-5,TRBJ1-1,NA,CASSHGEDTEAFF,TGTGCCAGCAGTCACGGTGAAGACACTGAAGCTTTCTTT
TRBD2,TRBV7-9,TRBJ2-3,NA,CASSSHSSGKVTDTQYF,TGTGCCAGCAGCTCCCATTCTAGCGGGAAAGTCACAGATACGCAGTATTTT
NA,TRBV7-2,TRBJ2-1,few,CASSLGADQFF,TGTGCCAGCAGCTTAGGCGCGGACCAGTTCTTC
NA,TRBV6-5,TRBJ1-5,NA,CASSSTGNQPQHF,TGTGCCAGCAGCTCAACAGGGAATCAGCCCCAGCATTTT
TRBD1,TRBV6-5,TRBJ2-6,NA,CATKDRLSGANVLTF,TGTGCCACTAAGGACAGGTTGTCTGGGGCCAACGTCCTGACTTTC
TRBD2,TRBV6-6,TRBJ2-1,NA,CASKNPGLASYNEQFF,TGTGCCAGCAAAAATCCGGGACTAGCATCTTACAATGAGCAGTTCTTC
TRBD1,TRBV18,TRBJ2-2,NA,CASSPPFSGGNTGELFF,TGTGCCAGCTCACCACCGTTTTCAGGGGGGAACACCGGGGAGCTGTTTTTT
NA,TRBV10-3,TRBJ1-6,NA,CAIGGLGHSPLHF,TGTGCCATCGGGGGGCTGGGTCATTCACCCCTCCACTTT
TRBD1,TRBV6-6,TRBJ1-2,NA,CASTRQGGMGGYTF,TGTGCCAGCACCCGACAGGGAGGGATGGGTGGCTACACCTTC
TRBD2,TRBV5-1,TRBJ2-1,NA,CASSLDLAGGHEQFF,TGCGCCAGCAGCTTGGATCTAGCGGGAGGCCATGAGCAGTTCTTC
NA,TRBV7-2,TRBJ2-1,NA,CASSLVVVGVTSYNEQFF,TGTGCCAGCAGCTTAGTTGTAGTAGGGGTAACCTCCTACAATGAGCAGTTCTTC
TRBD2,TRBV7-9,TRBJ2-7,few,CASSFLAGAAYEQYF,TGTGCCAGCAGCTTCCTAGCGGGGGCCGCCTACGAGCAGTACTTC
NA,TRBV11-1,TRBJ2-3,once,CASSLGGSTDTQYF,TGTGCCAGCAGCTTAGGCGGATCCACAGATACGCAGTATTTT
NA,TRBV24-1,TRBJ2-1,once,CATSGDSGVSYNEQFF,TGTGCCACCAGTGGCGACTCGGGGGTCTCCTACAATGAGCAGTTCTTC
NA,TRBV18,TRBJ1-4,NA,CASSPESGLPEKLFF,TGTGCCAGCTCACCCGAATCGGGCTTGCCTGAAAAACTGTTTTTT
NA,TRBV7-3,TRBJ2-1,NA,CASSLTGATEQFF,TGTGCCAGCAGCTTAACGGGAGCTACTGAGCAGTTCTTC